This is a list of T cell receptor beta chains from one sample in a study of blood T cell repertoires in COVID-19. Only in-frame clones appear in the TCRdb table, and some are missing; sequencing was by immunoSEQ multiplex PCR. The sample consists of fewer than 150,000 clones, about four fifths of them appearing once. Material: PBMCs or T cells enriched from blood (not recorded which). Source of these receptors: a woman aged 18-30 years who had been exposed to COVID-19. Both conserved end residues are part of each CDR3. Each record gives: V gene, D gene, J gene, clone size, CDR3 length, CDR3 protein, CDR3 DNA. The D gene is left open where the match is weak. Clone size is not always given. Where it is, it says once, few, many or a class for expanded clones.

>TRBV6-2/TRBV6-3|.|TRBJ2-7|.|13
CASSYAPVSEQYF
TGTGCCAGCAGTTACGCCCCAGTATCCGAGCAGTACTTC
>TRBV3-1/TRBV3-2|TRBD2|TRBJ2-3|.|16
CASSPTSGSLPDTQYF
TGTGCCAGCAGCCCGACTAGCGGGAGTCTGCCAGATACGCAGTATTTT
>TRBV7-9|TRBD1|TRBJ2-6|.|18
CASSKSGTGDYGANVLTF
TGTGCCAGCAGCAAATCCGGGACAGGGGATTATGGGGCCAACGTCCTGACTTTC
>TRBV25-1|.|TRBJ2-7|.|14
CASSATGGADEQYF
TGTGCCAGCAGTGCGACAGGTGGGGCGGACGAGCAGTACTTC
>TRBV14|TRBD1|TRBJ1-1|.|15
CASSHSQGAGGEAFF
TGTGCCAGCAGCCATTCACAGGGGGCCGGTGGTGAAGCTTTCTTT
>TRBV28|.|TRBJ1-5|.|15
CASSFRQGRHQPQHF
TGTGCCAGCAGTTTTCGGCAGGGAAGGCATCAGCCCCAGCATTTT
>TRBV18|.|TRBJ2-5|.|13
CASSPGGQETQYF
TGTGCCAGCTCACCAGGGGGGCAAGAGACCCAGTACTTC
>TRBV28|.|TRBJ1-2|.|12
CASSATVGGYTF
TGTGCCAGCAGTGCTACAGTTGGCGGCTACACCTTC
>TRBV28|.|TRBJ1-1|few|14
CASSYGGAQTEAFF
TGTGCCAGCTCGTATGGAGGGGCGCAAACTGAAGCTTTCTTT
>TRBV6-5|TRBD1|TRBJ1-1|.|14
CASRRFYRGSEAFF
TGTGCCAGCAGACGCTTCTACAGGGGATCTGAAGCTTTCTTT
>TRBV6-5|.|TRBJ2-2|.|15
CASSYLGAVAGELFF
TGTGCCAGCAGTTACTTGGGGGCCGTAGCCGGGGAGCTGTTTTTT
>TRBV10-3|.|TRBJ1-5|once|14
CAISEMGRNQPQHF
TGTGCCATCAGTGAAATGGGCCGCAATCAGCCCCAGCATTTT
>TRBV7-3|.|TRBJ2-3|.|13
CASSLNALDTQYF
TGTGCCAGCAGCTTAAATGCGCTAGATACGCAGTATTTT
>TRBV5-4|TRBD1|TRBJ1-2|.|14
CASSPQGVTYGYTF
TGTGCCAGCAGTCCCCAGGGGGTTACCTATGGCTACACCTTC
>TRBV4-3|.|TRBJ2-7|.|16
CASSQDRRGRGVEQYF
TGCGCCAGCAGCCAAGATCGTCGAGGGAGGGGGGTCGAGCAGTACTTC
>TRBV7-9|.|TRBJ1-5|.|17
CASSSSEGEGSNQPQHF
TGTGCCAGCAGCTCCTCCGAGGGCGAAGGTAGCAATCAGCCCCAGCATTTT
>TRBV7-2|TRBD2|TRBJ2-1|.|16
CASSPGRRREGNEQFF
TGTGCCAGCAGCCCGGGGAGGCGGCGGGAGGGTAATGAGCAGTTCTTC
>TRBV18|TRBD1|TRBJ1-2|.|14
CASSPGQGNYGYTF
TGTGCCAGCTCACCGGGACAGGGAAACTATGGCTACACCTTC
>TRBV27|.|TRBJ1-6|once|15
CASRVEGIPNSPLHF
TGTGCCAGCCGGGTGGAGGGTATCCCCAATTCACCCCTCCACTTT
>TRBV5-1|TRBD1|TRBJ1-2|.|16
CASRLNQGGADYGYTF
TGCGCCAGCAGATTGAATCAAGGGGGCGCCGACTATGGCTACACCTTC
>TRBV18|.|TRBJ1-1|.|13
CASSEQVNTEAFF
TGTGCCAGCTCGGAACAGGTGAACACTGAAGCTTTCTTT
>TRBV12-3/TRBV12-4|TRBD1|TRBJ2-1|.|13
CASGQGAYNEQFF
TGTGCCAGCGGTCAGGGGGCCTACAATGAGCAGTTCTTC
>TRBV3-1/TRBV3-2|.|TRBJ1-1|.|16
CASSPRSRDKNTEAFF
TGTGCCAGCAGCCCCCGTTCACGGGACAAGAACACTGAAGCTTTCTTT
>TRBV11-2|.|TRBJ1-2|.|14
CASSSVAGLYRYTF
TGTGCCAGCAGCTCGGTCGCTGGTTTGTACCGTTACACCTTC
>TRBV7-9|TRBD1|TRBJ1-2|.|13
CASSQDRAHGYTF
TGTGCCAGCAGTCAGGACAGGGCCCATGGCTACACCTTC
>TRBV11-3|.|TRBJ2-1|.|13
CASSSGLYNEQFF
TGTGCCAGCAGCTCAGGACTCTACAATGAGCAGTTCTTC
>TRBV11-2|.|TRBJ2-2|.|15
CASSPRTDNTGELFF
TGTGCCAGCAGCCCGCGGACAGATAACACCGGGGAGCTGTTTTTT
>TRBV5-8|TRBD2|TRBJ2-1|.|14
CASSRGGIRNEQFF
TGTGCCAGCAGCCGGGGGGGGATTCGCAATGAGCAGTTCTTC
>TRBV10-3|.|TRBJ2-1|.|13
CAISAELVDEQFF
TGTGCCATCAGCGCCGAACTAGTCGATGAGCAGTTCTTC
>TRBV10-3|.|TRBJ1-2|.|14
CAISGQASNYGYTF
TGTGCCATCAGTGGACAGGCTTCTAACTATGGCTACACCTTC
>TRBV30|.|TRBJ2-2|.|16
CAWSDRVSDWAGELFF
TGTGCCTGGAGTGACAGGGTCAGCGATTGGGCTGGGGAGCTGTTTTTT
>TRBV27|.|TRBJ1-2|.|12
CASSLSGVGYTF
TGTGCCAGCAGTTTATCCGGGGTTGGCTACACCTTC
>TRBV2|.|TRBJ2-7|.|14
CASSEQGEAYEQYF
TGTGCCAGCAGTGAGCAGGGTGAGGCCTACGAGCAGTACTTC
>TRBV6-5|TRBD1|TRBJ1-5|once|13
CASRTGGNQPQHF
TGTGCCAGCAGGACAGGGGGCAATCAGCCCCAGCATTTT
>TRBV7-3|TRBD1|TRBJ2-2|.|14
CASSPYTGAGELFF
TGTGCCAGCAGCCCCTATACAGGGGCCGGGGAGCTGTTTTTT
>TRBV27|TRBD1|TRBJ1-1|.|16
CASSSHHRGLNTEAFF
TGTGCCAGCAGTTCCCACCACAGGGGGCTGAACACTGAAGCTTTCTTT
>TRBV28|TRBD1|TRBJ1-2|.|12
CASGTGGAGYTF
TGTGCCAGCGGAACAGGGGGAGCTGGCTACACCTTC
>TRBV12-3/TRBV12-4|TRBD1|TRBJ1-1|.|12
CASSSRQGPAFF
TGTGCCAGCAGTTCGCGACAGGGACCGGCTTTCTTT
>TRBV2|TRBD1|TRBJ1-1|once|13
CATATGGVTEAFF
TGTGCCACCGCGACAGGGGGCGTCACTGAAGCTTTCTTT
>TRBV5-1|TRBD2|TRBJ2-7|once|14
CASSFSGRGDEQYF
TGCGCCAGCAGTTTTAGCGGGAGGGGTGACGAGCAGTACTTC